This TCR beta chain was profiled in a study of cytomegalovirus exposure and HLA in healthy donors. Trimming removed 0 bases from V and 5 bases from J, with 13 bases in between. CDR1 MNHEY and CDR2 SVGAGI come from the germline V gene. The CDR3 covers 15 residues. The PCR had 60 Vbeta and 13 Jbeta primers. Sequenced by immunoSEQ multiplex PCR; TCRdb stores in-frame clones only, minus some. This sample has about 170,000 clones, with about 80% found just once. Material for sequencing was PBMCs. This receptor was identified in a girl aged 5-17 years in good health and CMV-seropositive. The chain combines TRBV6-5 with TRBJ2-5; D might be TRBD2 (6 bases). CDR3 DNA: TGTGCCAGCAGTTACTCGACTGGGAGGTGGGAGACCCAGTACTTC. This sequence encodes CASSYSTGRWETQYF.